Listed below are T cell receptor beta chains from one sample, sequenced in a study of T cell clusters in autoimmune cytopenias. TCRdb re-analyzed the multiplex PCR reads; it lists each CDR3 protein once, without DNA. Recorded for this sample: approximately 12,000 distinct CDR3 sequences. These same data were also listed under a study on T cell repertoires in aging, cancer and after chemotherapy.

Sequencing was carried out using peripheral blood. These receptors were obtained from a human donor in good health. Each CDR3 is given with its conserved first and last residue. The order of the fields is J gene, V gene, clone size, CDR3 protein. Size tells how often a clone was seen (once, few, many) or the class of an expanded clone, and some rows leave it out.

TRBJ2-1	TRBV30	-	CAWSVWTSGGANEQFF
TRBJ1-5	TRBV6-6	-	CASRAGDQPQHF
TRBJ2-2	TRBV11-3	medium-sized	CASSLGDKRTGELFF
TRBJ1-2	TRBV12-3/TRBV12-4	-	CASSPSGRDRRLYGYTF
TRBJ1-1	TRBV12-3/TRBV12-4	-	CASSPDIVRATEAFF
TRBJ1-6	TRBV18	-	CASSPPQGRGSPLHF
TRBJ2-5	TRBV18	-	CASLRSKRETQYF
TRBJ2-1	TRBV29-1	medium-sized	CSESPGTRYNEQFF
TRBJ1-4	TRBV19	-	CASSGQRPATNEKLFF
TRBJ1-1	TRBV19	-	CASSTEPYRGNTEAFF
TRBJ1-3	TRBV29-1	-	CSVETGAKGNTIYF
TRBJ1-4	TRBV12-3/TRBV12-4	-	CASSLGTENEKLFF
TRBJ2-2	TRBV5-4	medium-sized	CASSPRTPVTGELFF
TRBJ1-1	TRBV6-5	-	CASSYVRGMNTEAFF
TRBJ2-7	TRBV19	medium-sized	CASSTRDRHYEQYF
TRBJ2-1	TRBV27	-	CASSLWGASNEQFF
TRBJ2-7	TRBV6-5	medium-sized	CASSPGQRYEQYF
TRBJ2-1	TRBV19	medium-sized	CASSTPAGFGEQFF
TRBJ2-1	TRBV19	medium-sized	CASSIMGGNEQFF
TRBJ2-3	TRBV6-5	-	CASSPHVAGGTDTQYF
TRBJ2-3	TRBV5-6	-	CASVDNTDTQYF
TRBJ2-5	TRBV6-2/TRBV6-3	-	CASSYQGQRGETQYF
TRBJ1-2	TRBV6-2/TRBV6-3	-	CASSFRANYGYTF
TRBJ2-5	TRBV12-3/TRBV12-4	-	CASSRLSGGAPETQYF
TRBJ2-5	TRBV30	-	CAWSVTGLETQYF
TRBJ2-5	TRBV10-3	medium-sized	CAISEGASGVQETQYF
TRBJ2-7	TRBV11-3	medium-sized	CASSFRDEQYF
TRBJ2-7	TRBV5-5	-	CASSRTGTSGSYEQYF
TRBJ2-1	TRBV19	-	CASSVGGGIKSSYNEQFF
TRBJ2-6	TRBV29-1	medium-sized	CSVATDTNSGANVLTF
TRBJ2-7	TRBV19	medium-sized	CASSPRTDGYEQYF
TRBJ2-7	TRBV7-9	-	CASSLGTGDEQYF
TRBJ1-2	TRBV19	-	CASSIGSGLGNYTF
TRBJ2-5	TRBV30	-	CAWSVPRGRVEETQYF
TRBJ2-1	TRBV6-5	-	CASLIPRDDKNEQFF
TRBJ2-2	TRBV6-5	-	CASAGTGRFTGELFF
TRBJ2-1	TRBV5-4	-	CASSSHDSLSYNEQFF
TRBJ2-5	TRBV6-5	-	CASSYSFRTSGGADF
TRBJ2-4	TRBV11-3	medium-sized	CATGSYGSKNIQYF
TRBJ2-1	TRBV15	medium-sized	CATSTRGRLAGGREQFF
TRBJ1-2	TRBV6-5	-	CASSYKGQLYGYTF
TRBJ2-7	TRBV19	medium-sized	CASSHRGTLDEQYF